Given below is one T cell receptor beta chain in context. The data are from a study of blood T cell repertoires in COVID-19. The assay was immunoSEQ multiplex PCR, and TCRdb's table has in-frame clones only and misses some. Counted here are around 260,000 clones, around nine tenths occurring once; the ten biggest clones make up about 9.2%. Between the trimmed V and J ends, which lost 1 base and 1 base, there was a span of 13 bases. Per germline, CDR1 LGHNA and CDR2 YSLEER. CDR3 length equals 16 residues. Sample: peripheral blood. This receptor was taken from a man aged 40-55 years who had recovered from COVID-19. The chain has TRBV4-3 and TRBJ1-1; maybe TRBD1 (5 bases). CDR3 loop: CASSQGGSHWNTEAFF. The CDR3 DNA follows: TGCGCCAGCAGCCAAGGGGGCAGCCACTGGAACACTGAAGCTTTCTTT.